The 5 T cell receptor beta chains given below trace back to one sample, sequenced in a study of T-cell memory formation after mild COVID-19. TCRdb recomputed calls from the 5' RACE reads with MiXCR, one row per CDR3 protein. This sample has hundreds of thousands of distinct CDR3 sequences, with about 20% found just once. Sequenced input: PBMCs or a T cell subset sorted from them (not recorded which). These receptors were collected from an adult woman who had mild COVID-19 (a few samples of this study predate the infection). Cell type and time point are not known.

In nucleotides, the CDR3 is TGTGCCAGCGGTGGGGCTGTAGACGAGCAGTACTTC. It codes for CASGGAVDEQYF. This chain connects TRBV6-5 to TRBJ2-7, with D possibly being TRBD1 (5 bases). Trimming left V 8 bases short and J 5 bases short, with 13 bases between. The CDR3 extends over 12 amino acids. Germline lookup yields CDR1 MNHEY and CDR2 SVGAGI.

This chain uses TRBV6-5 with TRBJ2-4, with 8 bases lining up with TRBD2. The CDR3 sequence is 12 residues long. Trimming at V came to 8 bases and at J to 15 bases, leaving 12 bases not matched to a gene. Germline V lookup: CDR1 MNHEY, CDR2 SVGAGI. CDR3 sequence: CASGAGGGLMYF. The CDR3 nucleotides are TGTGCCAGCGGTGCGGGGGGCGGGTTGATGTACTTC.

Only a few counts were recorded for this clonotype. The rearrangement links TRBV6-5 to TRBJ2-2, with 7 bases matching TRBD2. V was clipped by 3 bases and J by 5 bases; unmatched bases: 6. The CDR3 is made up of 15 amino acids. The germline V gene encodes CDR1 MNHEY and CDR2 SVGAGI. The CDR3 is CASSYLAELTGELFF. In nucleotides, the CDR3 is TGTGCCAGCAGTTATCTAGCGGAGTTAACCGGGGAGCTGTTTTTT.

This clonotype has just a few counts. The chain joins TRBV29-1 to TRBJ1-1; D may be TRBD1 (5 bases). The germline gives CDR1 SQVTM, CDR2 ANQGSEA. Trimming removed 7 bases from V and 5 bases from J, with 11 bases in between. The CDR3 runs 11 residues. CDR3 region: CSGTGGTEAFF. CDR3 nucleotides: TGCAGCGGGACTGGGGGGACTGAAGCTTTCTTT. Together with reference TRBV29-1 and TRBJ1-1, the CDR3 gives the full variable domain: SAVISQKPSRDICQRGTSLTIQCQVDSQVTMMFWYRQQPGQSLTLIATANQGSEATYESGFVIDKFPISRPNLTFSTLTVSNMSPEDSSIYLCSGTGGTEAFFGQGTRLTVV.

The chain couples TRBV29-1 to TRBJ2-1; D could derive from TRBD1 or TRBD2 (5 bases each). The germline V and J ends were trimmed by 4 bases and 6 bases, with 16 bases remaining between them. CDR1 is SQVTM, CDR2 ANQGSEA, per germline. This CDR3 is 14 amino acids long. DNA of the CDR3: TGCAGCGTTGGGGGCCCCGGGGCGGGCAATGAGCAGTTCTTC. Its protein product is CSVGGPGAGNEQFF.